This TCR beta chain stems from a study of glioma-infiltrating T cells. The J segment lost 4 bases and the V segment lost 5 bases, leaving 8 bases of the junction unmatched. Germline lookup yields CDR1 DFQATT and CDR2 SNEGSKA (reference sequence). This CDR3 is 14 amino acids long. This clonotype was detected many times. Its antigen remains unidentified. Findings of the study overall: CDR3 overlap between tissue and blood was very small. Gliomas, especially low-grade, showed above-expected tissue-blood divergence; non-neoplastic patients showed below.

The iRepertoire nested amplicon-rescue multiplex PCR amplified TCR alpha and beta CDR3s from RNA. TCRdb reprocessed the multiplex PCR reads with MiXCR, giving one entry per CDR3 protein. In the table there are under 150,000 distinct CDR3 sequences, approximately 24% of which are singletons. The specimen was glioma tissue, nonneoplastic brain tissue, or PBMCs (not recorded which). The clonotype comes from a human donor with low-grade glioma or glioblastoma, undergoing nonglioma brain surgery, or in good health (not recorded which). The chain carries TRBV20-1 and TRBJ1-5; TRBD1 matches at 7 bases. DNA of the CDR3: TGCAGTGCTGAAGGGACAGTCCCTAATCAGCCCCAGCATTTT. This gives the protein CSAEGTVPNQPQHF.